In this sample, the clone carrying this T cell receptor (beta chain) turned up once. The data originate from a study of shared clonotypes between healthy human individuals. As for the study in general: Sampling drew on donors who were a couple of women and three men aged 18 to 49.

The donor cohort consisted entirely of Caucasian adults residing in Nashville, Tennessee. Naive CD45RA+ and memory CD45RA-negative subsets were split from CD4+ cells. Trimming took 3 bases from V and 5 from J; bases not matched to a gene: 6. Germline CDR1 and CDR2: SGHTA and FQGNSA. The CDR3 is 16 amino acids. This table comes from immunoSEQ multiplex PCR, and its TCRdb copy is limited to in-frame clones, with some not included. The table records 1 million to 1.2 million clones, 60% to 80% of them present only once. V gene TRBV7-2 combines with J gene TRBJ2-1, with TRBD2 matching 11 bases. The TCR comes from a man aged 18-30 years in good health. Some clones in this sample may be carry-over from other donors' samples. Sequencing was done on a sample of memory CD4+ T cells from PBMCs. Regarding subset: CD45RA-negative fraction. The CDR3 is CASSFLSGRAHNEQFF. CDR3 DNA: TGTGCCAGCAGCTTCCTTAGCGGGAGGGCCCACAATGAGCAGTTCTTC.